This TCR beta chain was sequenced for a study of shared clonotypes between healthy human individuals (dated by TCRdb to 2019 to 2021). Regarding the complete study: The cohort included a few men and a couple of women between 18 and 49 years of age. Per donor, three plates each were used for CD4 naive and CD4 memory, two for CD8 naive, and one for CD8 memory. Per donor, leukapheresis produced somewhere between about 0.8 and 9 billion PBMCs. To increase sequencing depth and limit assay-specific biases, TCR repertoire library preparation and sequencing were carried out by different laboratories using diverse techniques. Blood TCR repertoires of about 5 healthy adults were deeply sequenced to estimate repertoire size and the extent of clonotype sharing between individuals. What the work shows at the level of the full study, not this receptor alone: Naive subsets generally had larger estimated clonotype richness than memory subsets. The small number of donors limited the genetic and exposure-history diversity represented. Sharing across a handful of donors was observed for roughly 5% of naive CD4, 3% to 4% of naive CD8, 2.3% of memory CD4, and approximately 0.41% of memory CD8 clonotypes. Based on pairwise subsampling, the degree of clonotype sharing among donors was expected to be affected by sequencing depth. Rarefaction of sorted-subset datasets indicated incomplete sequencing despite the large sequencing depth. Higher generation probabilities were observed for clonotypes shared by all four sorted-subset donors than for non-shared clonotypes. Sampling was restricted to blood, and TCR repertoires in tissue are likely to differ from TCR repertoires in blood.

TCR CDR3 regions were amplified from genomic DNA by multiplex PCR using the deep immunoSEQ assay. Extracted genomic DNA from each cell subset was spread evenly across all wells of several immunoSEQ 96-well plates, with each plate serving as a replicate. For sorted subsets, 200 ng of genomic DNA, equivalent to roughly 33,000 T cell genomes, went into each replicate PCR. Purified libraries were measured with a Qubit 3.0 fluorometer, size-checked on a Bioanalyzer 2100, and measured again with the KAPA Library Quantification kit. Every immunoSEQ 96-well plate was sequenced on a separate single-read 150-cycle Illumina NextSeq 550 flow cell. Per the original workflow: Because only junctional sequences without quality scores were contained in the immunoSEQ output, filtering matching that applied to full-length reads could not be performed. Sequences were annotated with PyIR, a Python wrapper for IgBLAST v1.9, using IMGT germline references to assign V/J genes and CDR3. Reads were removed for weak V/J assignments (E-value above 1e-6), missing CDR3, stop codons, out-of-frame junctions, or ambiguous translated residues. V3J clonotypes were defined as sequences sharing an identical inferred V gene, J gene, and CDR3 amino acid sequence. Percentage overlap between repertoires was calculated by dividing the number of shared unique clonotypes by the size of the smaller repertoire. Repertoire richness was assessed with RTK rarefaction, the Chao1 estimator, and Recon v2.1 estimates of unobserved clonotypes. Generation probabilities were computed with OLGA for all TCRbeta clonotypes obtained by the gDNA method from a few donors. TCRdb holds this immuneACCESS table with in-frame rearrangements only. Some clones are missing; in checked studies, unresolved V genes explain under half, and the rest has no known cause. V, J and clone size were drawn from that table, and D and trimming were deduced from the DNA. Within this sample are some 2.1 million clones, with approximately 92% of them counted one time only. Together, the top ten hold more than 1.5% of the sample.

CD8 naive samples consisted of CD45RO-negative cells that were positively selected for CCR7, yielding a CD45RA+CCR7+ population without TemRA cells. The donors were healthy, HIV-negative adults with no recently reported acute infections or vaccinations. Only Caucasian adults living in Nashville, Tennessee, USA were represented among the donors. Blood was obtained by leukapheresis, after which PBMCs were separated by Ficoll-Histopaque density gradient centrifugation and cryopreserved in liquid nitrogen vapor phase. Purity and quantity of every magnetically sorted T cell population were checked by analytical flow cytometry. Each sorted fraction had its genomic DNA isolated and then quantified by UV absorbance on a Nanodrop 2000c. A note on this clone: Its antigen is currently not known. Base-call qualities are not available, and no considerably larger clone is one nucleotide away.

The CDR3 numbers 12 residues from cysteine through phenylalanine. This entry keeps only the CDR3 DNA: 36 bases, framed from base 1. Trimming takes 5 bases from V and 0 bases from J, and the germline ends sit 4 bases apart. CDR1 and CDR2, looked up from the germline V gene (reference sequence), are SEHNR and FQNEAQ. The source of this sequence is a man aged 18 to 35 in good health. Some clones in this sample may be carry-over from other donors' samples. Sequenced material: naive CD8+ T cells from PBMCs. Per the publication, the cell subset or site label means: CD45RA+CCR7+. Recombination connected TRBV7-9 to TRBJ1-1, with the D segment identity uncertain. The CDR3 corresponds to CASSIMNTEAFF. At the DNA level, the sequence is TGTGCCAGCAGCATAATGAACACTGAAGCTTTCTTT.